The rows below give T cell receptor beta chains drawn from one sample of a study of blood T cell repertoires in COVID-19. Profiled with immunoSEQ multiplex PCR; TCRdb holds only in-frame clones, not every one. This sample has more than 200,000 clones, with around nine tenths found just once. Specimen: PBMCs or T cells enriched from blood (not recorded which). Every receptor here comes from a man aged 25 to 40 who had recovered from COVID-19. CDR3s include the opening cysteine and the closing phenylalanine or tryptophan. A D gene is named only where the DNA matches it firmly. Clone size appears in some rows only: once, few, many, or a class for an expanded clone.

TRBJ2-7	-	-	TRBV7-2	TGTGCCAGCAGCGACCCGGGTGGCAGCAGCTCCTACGAGCAGTACTTC	CASSDPGGSSSYEQYF
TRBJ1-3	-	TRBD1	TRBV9	TGTGCCAGCAGCGTCCCAGGGGGTGGAAACACCATATATTTT	CASSVPGGGNTIYF
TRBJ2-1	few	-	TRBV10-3	TGTGCCATCAGTGATGGACTCACTTCCATAACTCTGTTCTTC	CAISDGLTSITLFF
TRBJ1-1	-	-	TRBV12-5	TGTGCTAGTGGTTTGATTGTCGCTGAAGCTTTCTTT	CASGLIVAEAFF
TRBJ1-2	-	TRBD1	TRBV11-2	TGTGCCAGCAGCCAAAGGGGGACAGTGTACTATGGCTACACCTTC	CASSQRGTVYYGYTF
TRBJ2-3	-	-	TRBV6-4	TGTGCCAGCAGAAGAATGGGGGGTCATCTGTATTTT	CASRRMGGHLYF
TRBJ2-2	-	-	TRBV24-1	TGTGCCACCAGGGCAGCTAGCATCGGGGAGCTGTTTTTT	CATRAASIGELFF
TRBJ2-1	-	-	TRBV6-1	TGTGCCAGCAGTGAACGTGTACTCCCTTCAAACAATGAGCAGTTCTTC	CASSERVLPSNNEQFF
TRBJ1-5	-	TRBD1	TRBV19	TGTGCCAGTAGTATCCCCCCGACAGGGACGGGGCAGCCCCAGCATTTT	CASSIPPTGTGQPQHF
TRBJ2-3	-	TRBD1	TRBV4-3	TGCGCCAGCAGCCAAGGCCAGGGGGCGAGTCCGGATACGCAGTATTTT	CASSQGQGASPDTQYF
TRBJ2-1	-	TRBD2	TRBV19	TGTGCCAGTAAATTGGATAGCGGGACCCACAATGAGCAGTTCTTC	CASKLDSGTHNEQFF
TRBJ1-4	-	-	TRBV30	TGTGCCTGGAGTTCTCGGCAGGGTGTTGAAAAACTGTTTTTT	CAWSSRQGVEKLFF
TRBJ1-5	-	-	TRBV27	TGTGCCAGCAGTCCTCCTTTCAGCAATCAGCCCCAGCATTTT	CASSPPFSNQPQHF
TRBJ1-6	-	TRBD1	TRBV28	TGTGCCAGCAGTTCCCGGGACAGTAATTCACCCCTCCACTTT	CASSSRDSNSPLHF
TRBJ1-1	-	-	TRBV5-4	TGTGCCAGCAGCCCGGGCCGGGGGGGCCAGAACACTGAAGCTTTCTTT	CASSPGRGGQNTEAFF
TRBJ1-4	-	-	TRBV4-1	TGCGCCAGCAGCCGCACAGGGCTTCCTAATGAAAAACTGTTTTTT	CASSRTGLPNEKLFF
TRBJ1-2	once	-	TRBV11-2	TGTGCCAGCAGCCGACGCGGTGGCTACACCTTC	CASSRRGGYTF
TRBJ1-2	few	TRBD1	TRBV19	TGTGCCAGTCAGGGGGGCGCCTATGGCTACACCTTC	CASQGGAYGYTF
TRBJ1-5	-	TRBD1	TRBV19	TGTGCCAGTAGTATAGATGGACAGGCGAACTATCAGCCCCAGCATTTT	CASSIDGQANYQPQHF
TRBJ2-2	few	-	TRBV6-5	TGTGCCAGTAACAGGCGTCCCGGGGAGCTGTTTTTT	CASNRRPGELFF
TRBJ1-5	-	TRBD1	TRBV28	TGTGCCAGCACCCTCCCTACAGGGGGAAATCAGCCCCAGCATTTT	CASTLPTGGNQPQHF
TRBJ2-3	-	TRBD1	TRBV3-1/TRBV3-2	TGTGCCAGCAGCCAAGGGGACAGGGTGACAGATACGCAGTATTTT	CASSQGDRVTDTQYF
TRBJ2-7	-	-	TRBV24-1	TGTGCCACCAGTGATTCCCGGGAGCTGTACGGGGCCAACTACGAGCAGTACTTC	CATSDSRELYGANYEQYF
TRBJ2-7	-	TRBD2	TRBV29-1	TGCAGCGTTACGGGACTAGCGGGGGGCTCCGGCGAGCAGTACTTC	CSVTGLAGGSGEQYF
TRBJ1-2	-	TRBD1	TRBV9	TGTGCCAGCAGCGTAGGGGTGGGACAGGGAGCTAAAGGCTACACCTTC	CASSVGVGQGAKGYTF
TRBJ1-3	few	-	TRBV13	TGTGCCAGCAGCTTTTGGCAGGTTAGGAACACCATATATTTT	CASSFWQVRNTIYF
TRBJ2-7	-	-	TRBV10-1	TGCGCCAGCAGTGAGCCCCTCCTAGCAGGACCTGCTGGCGTCGAGCAGTACTTC	CASSEPLLAGPAGVEQYF
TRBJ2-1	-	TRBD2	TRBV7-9	TGTGCCAGCAGCTTAGGGCGACTAGCGGGGGACAGCTCCTACAATGAGCAGTTCTTC	CASSLGRLAGDSSYNEQFF
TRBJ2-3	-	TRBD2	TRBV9	TGTGCCAGCGGCACGGGGGAGGGCGTCCGAATGGATACGCAGTATTTT	CASGTGEGVRMDTQYF
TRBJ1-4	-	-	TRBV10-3	TGTGCCGTACAACGGGGGAAGGATGAAAAACTGTTTTTT	CAVQRGKDEKLFF
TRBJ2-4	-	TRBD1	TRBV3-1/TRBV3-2	TGTGCCAGCAGCCAATTTGCCGGGGTGGGACAGGGGACCTTGTTAGCCAAAAACATTCAGTACTTC	CASSQFAGVGQGTLLAKNIQYF
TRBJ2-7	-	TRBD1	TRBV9	TGTGCCAGCAGCGTCGAGCAGGGGGTAACCTACGAGCAGTACTTC	CASSVEQGVTYEQYF
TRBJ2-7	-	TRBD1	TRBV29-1	TGCAGCGTTGAAGCGTGGCAGGGGGCGCGAGAGCAGTACTTC	CSVEAWQGAREQYF
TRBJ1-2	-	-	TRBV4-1	TGCGCCAGCAGCCAAGATGCCACGTTTAGTGGAGGCACATATGGCTACACCTTC	CASSQDATFSGGTYGYTF
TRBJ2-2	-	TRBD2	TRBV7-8	TGTGCCAGCAGCTTAACTCCTACCGGGAGGGGCACCGGGGAGCTGTTTTTT	CASSLTPTGRGTGELFF
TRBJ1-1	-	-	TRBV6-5	TGTGCCAGCAGTTACGGGTTGGACAGGAACACTGAAGCTTTCTTT	CASSYGLDRNTEAFF
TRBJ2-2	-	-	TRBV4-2	TGTGCCAGCAGCCCCCGAGTTGAGAACACCGGGGAGCTGTTTTTT	CASSPRVENTGELFF
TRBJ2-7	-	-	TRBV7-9	TGTGCCAGCAGCCCGGAGTCACCCAGCGGGTCGCAGTACTTC	CASSPESPSGSQYF
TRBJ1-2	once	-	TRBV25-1	TGTGCCAGCAGTGATAGAGGGGGATGGGACTATGGCTACACCTTC	CASSDRGGWDYGYTF
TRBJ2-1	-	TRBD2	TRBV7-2	TGTGCCAGCAAATCTGTCGTAGCGGGGGACGAGCAGTTCTTC	CASKSVVAGDEQFF
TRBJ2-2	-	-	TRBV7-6	TGTGCCAGCAGCTTACTGCAGGGAAGGAACACCGGGGAGCTGTTTTTT	CASSLLQGRNTGELFF
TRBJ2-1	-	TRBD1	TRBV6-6	TGTGCCAGCTACAGACAGGGTAACAATGAGCAGTTCTTC	CASYRQGNNEQFF
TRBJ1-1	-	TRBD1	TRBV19	TGTGCCAGTAGCCCGGGACAGGGGGCGCGGGACCCCCCTGAAGCTTTCTTT	CASSPGQGARDPPEAFF
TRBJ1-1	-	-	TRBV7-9	TGTGCCAGCAGCTTAGTCACAGGGAATGGGGGCACTGAAGCTTTCTTT	CASSLVTGNGGTEAFF
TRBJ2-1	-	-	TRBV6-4	TGTGCCAGCAGTCCCGAGCGGAGGAGCTCCTACAATGAGCAGTTCTTC	CASSPERRSSYNEQFF